A single sample is the source of the 16 T cell receptor beta chains below, sequenced in a study of lymphopenia after photon versus proton radiotherapy. The data were produced by immunoSEQ multiplex PCR, yet TCRdb's version contains in-frame clones alone and is incomplete. The sample contains 20,000 to 30,000 clones, 85% of which appear only once. The sample was peripheral blood, taken from a patient treated with photon-based radiotherapy. The receptors come from a man in his thirties or forties with gastric cancer.

This chain joins TRBV29-1 and TRBJ2-3; D is perhaps TRBD2 (5 bases). Germline CDR1 reads SQVTM; CDR2 reads ANQGSEA. The CDR3 has 14 residues. Trimming removed 8 bases at V and 0 bases at J, with 15 bases between. This CDR3 reads CSPLRERSTDTQYF. The CDR3 coding sequence is TGCAGCCCCCTTCGTGAGCGGAGCACAGATACGCAGTATTTT.

This chain uses TRBV19 with TRBJ2-1; 12 bases are a match to TRBD2. The junction had 3 bases not matched to a gene; V was cut back by 5 bases and J by 4 bases. CDR3 length: 15 residues. The germline gives CDR1 LNHDA, CDR2 SQIVND (reference sequence). The CDR3 protein is CASSVTSGGYNEQFF. The CDR3 DNA reads TGTGCCAGTAGTGTGACTAGCGGGGGATACAATGAGCAGTTCTTC.

The chain combines TRBV9 with TRBJ1-1; TRBD1 aligns across 7 bases. From germline, CDR1 is SGDLS and CDR2 YYNGEE. The V segment lost 4 bases and the J segment 5 bases; nucleotides outside the gene matches: 5. This CDR3 is built from 13 residues. CDR3 sequence: CASSYSGGTEAFF. CDR3 DNA: TGTGCCAGCAGCTATTCAGGGGGGACTGAAGCTTTCTTT.

V gene TRBV7-3 combines with J gene TRBJ2-1; D is undetermined. With 5 bases removed from V and 6 bases from J, the gap between germline ends came to 14 bases. This CDR3 comprises 14 residues. Germline loops: CDR1 SGHTA, CDR2 FQGTGA. The DNA for the CDR3 is TGTGCCAGCAGCCCCCGCCCGGACGGCAATGAGCAGTTCTTC. Residues: CASSPRPDGNEQFF.

In its sample, this clone was seen once. The chain has TRBV5-6 and TRBJ2-3, with D perhaps matching TRBD1 (6 bases). Trimming took off 4 bases at V and 3 bases at J, with 15 bases between the two ends. This CDR3 region has 15 residues. CDR1 SGHDT and CDR2 YYEEEE come from the germline V gene. The chain's CDR3 is CASSRPPGETDTQYF. Written as DNA, the CDR3 is TGTGCCAGCAGCAGACCCCCAGGGGAAACAGATACGCAGTATTTT.

V gene TRBV18 combines with J gene TRBJ1-4; no clear D. Deletions cut 6 bases from V and 4 bases from J, with 12 bases between. CDR3 length: 14 residues. Per germline, CDR1 KGHSH and CDR2 LQKENI. DNA for the CDR3: TGTGCCAGCTCCCTTGGAGCTCTTAATGAAAAACTGTTTTTT. It specifies CASSLGALNEKLFF.

The V call is TRBV29-1, the J call TRBJ2-5; no clear D. CDR3 length: 11 residues. Trimming took 4 bases from V and 4 from J, leaving 7 bases between them. The germline gives CDR1 SQVTM, CDR2 ANQGSEA. This CDR3 is CSVGVGETQYF. In nucleotides, the CDR3 is TGCAGCGTTGGAGTGGGAGAGACCCAGTACTTC.

The chain couples TRBV28 to TRBJ1-1, with 8 bases identical to TRBD1. Trimming at V came to 5 bases and at J to 11 bases, leaving 16 bases not matched to a gene. Germline-derived CDR1 and CDR2 are MDHEN and SYDVKM. The CDR3 covers 15 residues. The DNA of the CDR3 is TGTGCCAGCAGTCAGTACAACGGACAGGGACTGAGGGCTTTCTTT. Its protein product is CASSQYNGQGLRAFF.

This clone occurred a few times. V usage is TRBV28 and J usage is TRBJ2-7, with 9 bases identical to TRBD1. The CDR3 covers 13 residues. The ends lost 5 bases at V and 5 bases at J; junction bases unmatched: 4. The germline CDR1 and CDR2 sequences are MDHEN and SYDVKM. Here the CDR3 reads CASSGGQGHEQYF. CDR3 nucleotide sequence: TGTGCCAGCAGTGGGGGACAGGGCCACGAGCAGTACTTC. The full variable domain, in which reference TRBV28 and TRBJ2-7 provide the parts outside the CDR3, is DVKVTQSSRYLVKRTGEKVFLECVQDMDHENMFWYRQDPGLGLRLIYFSYDVKMKEKGDIPEGYSVSREKKERFSLILESASTNQTSMYLCASSGGQGHEQYFGPGTRLTVT.

Here the CDR3 DNA reads TGTGCCAGCAGCTCAACTGGTGGGTCCTACGAGCAGTACTTC. It codes for CASSSTGGSYEQYF. The chain recombines TRBV7-2 with TRBJ2-7; no clear D. The CDR3 totals 14 residues. V shed 4 bases and J shed 1 base, with 11 bases lying between them. Germline CDR1 SGHTA, CDR2 FQGNSA. Full variable domain (outside the CDR3, taken from reference TRBV7-2 and TRBJ2-7): GAGVSQSPSNKVTEKGKDVELRCDPISGHTALYWYRQSLGQGLEFLIYFQGNSAPDKSGLPSDRFSAERTGGSVSTLTIQRTQQEDSAVYLCASSSTGGSYEQYFGPGTRLTVT.

The V and J genes are TRBV28 and TRBJ2-2; D is possibly TRBD1 or TRBD2 (7 bases each). Germline loops: CDR1 MDHEN, CDR2 SYDVKM. The V and J ends lost 3 bases and 3 bases respectively, with 14 bases between them. This CDR3 has 16 amino acids. The CDR3 here is CASSLAGDRDTGELFF. CDR3 nucleotides: TGTGCCAGCAGTTTGGCGGGAGACAGGGACACCGGGGAGCTGTTTTTT.

This chain uses TRBV18 with TRBJ2-3; tentative D call: TRBD1 (6 bases). The CDR3 runs 14 residues. Trimming shortened V by 5 bases and J by 0 bases, and 9 bases separated the two germline ends. Germline V gives CDR1 KGHSH, CDR2 LQKENI. The CDR3 protein is CASSGTTSTDTQYF. The CDR3 DNA is TGTGCCAGCTCAGGGACAACTAGCACAGATACGCAGTATTTT.

The rearrangement joins TRBV28 to TRBJ1-2, with TRBD1 as a possible D gene (5 bases). V lost 2 bases, J lost 2 bases, and 12 bases lay in between. The CDR3 runs to 15 residues. Per germline, CDR1 MDHEN and CDR2 SYDVKM. The CDR3, as DNA: TGTGCCAGCAGTTTAATAGACAGAACAAACTATGGCTACACCTTC. Translating gives CASSLIDRTNYGYTF.

The chain is built from TRBV5-8 and TRBJ2-5, with a tentative D call TRBD1 (6 bases). The V and J ends lost 4 bases and 2 bases respectively, with 12 bases between them. The CDR3 sequence is 14 residues long. Germline CDR1 and CDR2: SGHTS and YDEGEE. The CDR3 coding sequence is TGTGCCAGCAGCGCCTACAGGGTGCAAGAGACCCAGTACTTC. Amino acids: CASSAYRVQETQYF. Combining the CDR3 with reference TRBV5-8 and TRBJ2-5 gives the whole variable domain EAGVTQSPTHLIKTRGQQATLRCSPISGHTSVYWYQQALGLGLQFLLWYDEGEERNRGNFPPRFSGRQFPNYSSELNVNALELEDSALYLCASSAYRVQETQYFGPGTRLLVL.

In the case of this clone: The sample has other DNA sequences that encode this CDR3 too. The gene calls are TRBV7-3 and TRBJ2-2, with a possible D match to TRBD1 (6 bases). The germline V gene has CDR1 SGHTA and CDR2 FQGTGA. This CDR3 has 13 amino acids. The V gene lost 3 bases and the J gene lost 4 bases, with 6 bases spanning the gap. As DNA, the CDR3 is TGTGCCAGCAGCTTCAGGGGCACCGGGGAGCTGTTTTTT. Translating it yields CASSFRGTGELFF.

This clone is medium-sized (0.01 to 0.1%) within its sample. Within the sample, other DNA sequences also encode this same CDR3. The chain uses TRBV25-1 and TRBJ1-6, with TRBD1 matching over 7 bases. The V and J ends lost 2 bases and 10 bases, in that order; junction bases with no gene match: 5. The CDR3 totals 14 residues. Germline CDR1 and CDR2: MGHDK and SYGVNS. DNA of the CDR3: TGTGCCAGCAGTGAACAATTACAGGGGTCACCCCTCCACTTT. Translated: CASSEQLQGSPLHF.